These 20 T cell receptor beta chains originate from one sample sequenced in a study of beta chain features in type 1 diabetes. Sequenced material consisted of expressed TCRB transcripts (all of the isolated RNA was reverse transcribed). Clones were read by immunoSEQ multiplex PCR, and TCRdb kept only the in-frame ones, dropping some. Altogether 850,000 to 900,000 clones are present, 15% to 20% being singletons, with the ten largest covering 0.023%. Sequenced sample: naive CD4+ T cells from blood. These receptors originate from a woman under 30 in good health.

This chain joins TRBV6-1 and TRBJ1-1, with D maybe TRBD1 (6 bases). Trimming removed 8 bases at V and 0 bases at J, with 10 bases between. Germline-derived CDR1 and CDR2 are MNHNS and SASEGT. This CDR3 has 13 amino acids. CDR3 DNA: TGTGCCAGCCTACGGACAGTGAACACTGAAGCTTTCTTT. It encodes CASLRTVNTEAFF.

A note on this clone: The same CDR3 arises from other DNA sequences in this sample as well. The CDR3 here is CASRGQRNTEAFF. Here the CDR3 DNA reads TGTGCCAGCAGGGGACAGAGAAACACTGAAGCTTTCTTT. The chain links TRBV2 to TRBJ1-1; 7 bases match TRBD1. Looked up from germline, CDR1 is SNHLY and CDR2 is FYNNEI. This CDR3 is 13 amino acids long. Trimming at V came to 6 bases and at J to 2 bases, leaving 3 bases not matched to a gene.

V usage is TRBV7-8 and J usage is TRBJ2-3; D uncertain. V was shortened by 1 base and J by 1 base, with 9 bases between the two germline ends. Germline CDR1 SGHVS, CDR2 FQNEAQ. The CDR3 covers 15 residues. In nucleotides, the CDR3 is TGTGCCAGCAGCTTAGTACCGCTTGGCACAGATACGCAGTATTTT. Amino acid sequence: CASSLVPLGTDTQYF.

This chain connects TRBV7-9 to TRBJ2-1; 7 bases line up with TRBD2. Trimming removed 1 base from V and 0 bases from J; junction bases left unmatched: 9. This CDR3 has 18 amino acids. Germline CDR1 is SEHNR and CDR2 is FQNEAQ (reference sequence). The CDR3 loop is CASSLGLAEVFSYNEQFF. The CDR3 nucleotides are TGTGCCAGCAGCTTAGGCCTAGCGGAAGTTTTCTCCTACAATGAGCAGTTCTTC.

With respect to this clone: In the same sample, other DNA sequences code for this CDR3. The chain joins TRBV10-3 to TRBJ1-3; unclear D gene. This CDR3 is 15 amino acids long. In germline, CDR1 is ENHRY, CDR2 SYGVKD. V gave up 4 bases and J gave up 4 bases, with 14 bases separating them. The CDR3 DNA is TGTGCCATCAGTGCGGGAGGAGCTTCAGGAAACACCATATATTTT. Translating gives CAISAGGASGNTIYF.

A few counts support this clone. The chain has TRBV11-2 and TRBJ1-1; the D gene is possibly TRBD1 (6 bases). Per the germline V gene, CDR1 is SGHAT and CDR2 is FQNNGV. Trimming took 5 bases from V and 4 from J, leaving 11 bases between them. The CDR3 contains 13 residues. CDR3 in DNA: TGTGCCAGCAGCCAACAGGGTGCCACTGAAGCTTTCTTT. Translation gives CASSQQGATEAFF.

The chain employs TRBV5-6 and TRBJ2-5; D uncertain. The J call may be in error: the DNA end matches TRBJ2-7 better. Germline V gene sequence: CDR1 SGHDT, CDR2 YYEEEE. CDR3 length: 12 residues. The CDR3 protein is CASSLRAHEQYF. The CDR3 DNA reads as TGTGCCAGCAGCTTGCGAGCCCACGAGCAGTACTTC.

The CDR3 loop is CASGLYRAGELFF. DNA of the CDR3: TGTGCCAGCGGACTCTATCGGGCCGGGGAGCTGTTTTTT. The chain is built from TRBV27 and TRBJ2-2, with D possibly matching TRBD2 (5 bases). Germline V CDR1 and CDR2: MNHEY, SMNVEV (reference sequence). The CDR3 extends over 13 amino acids. The V end was cut by 8 bases, the J end by 6 bases, with 13 bases between.

This clone was seen only a few times. The V and J genes are TRBV4-2 and TRBJ2-7, with D possibly being TRBD1 or TRBD2 (5 bases each). The CDR3 covers 16 residues. Germline V gene sequence: CDR1 LGHNA, CDR2 YNFKEQ. V lost 5 bases, J lost 1 base, and 18 bases lay in between. DNA of the CDR3: TGTGCCAGCAGCAGAACCCAGGGACCAATTTCCTACGAGCAGTACTTC. Translation: CASSRTQGPISYEQYF.

This clone was counted only a few times. This chain uses TRBV28 with TRBJ2-7; D might be TRBD2 (6 bases). The CDR3 extends over 14 amino acids. Germline CDR1 is MDHEN and CDR2 is SYDVKM. The V end was cut by 4 bases, the J end by 0 bases, with 10 bases between. The CDR3 DNA reads as TGTGCCAGCAGTTCGCCGGGACTCTCCTACGAGCAGTACTTC. The encoded protein is CASSSPGLSYEQYF.

This clone was counted a few times. The chain couples TRBV20-1 to TRBJ2-1; no definite D call. V was shortened by 7 bases and J by 6 bases, with 10 bases between the two germline ends. From germline, CDR1 is DFQATT and CDR2 SNEGSKA (reference sequence). This CDR3 has 11 residues. The CDR3 is CSVVSSNEQFF. For the CDR3, the DNA is TGCAGTGTAGTCTCTTCCAATGAGCAGTTCTTC.

There are a few counts of this clone. This chain joins TRBV21-1 and TRBJ2-4; the table calls TRBD1, which could not be checked here. TRBV21-1 is classified as a pseudogene. This CDR3 has 20 residues. CDR3 region: CASSKGRTGVFLLAKNIQYF. In nucleotides, the CDR3 is TGTGCCAGCAGCAAAGGGAGAACAGGGGTCTTCCTCCTAGCCAAAAACATTCAGTACTTC.

V gene TRBV27 combines with J gene TRBJ1-5; D is perhaps TRBD1 (6 bases). This CDR3 has 14 residues. Germline loops: CDR1 MNHEY, CDR2 SMNVEV (reference sequence). Trimming stripped 5 bases from V and 3 bases from J, with 11 bases between. CDR3 amino acids: CASSATGYNQPQHF. CDR3 in DNA: TGTGCCAGCAGTGCCACAGGGTACAATCAGCCCCAGCATTTT.

In this sample, this clone turned up a few times. V usage is TRBV14 and J usage is TRBJ2-2, with D possibly being TRBD1 (6 bases). Germline CDR1 SGHDN, CDR2 FVKESK. The CDR3 contains 15 residues. Trimming took off 2 bases at V and 1 base at J, with 8 bases between the two ends. As DNA, the CDR3 is TGTGCCAGCAGCCAACTGGACAGGAACACCGGGGAGCTGTTTTTT. The encoded protein is CASSQLDRNTGELFF.

CDR3: CASMEGRTDTQYF. CDR3 nucleotide sequence: TGTGCCAGCATGGAGGGGCGAACAGATACGCAGTATTTT. The V and J genes are TRBV28 and TRBJ2-3, with a possible D match to TRBD2 (6 bases). Germline V gives CDR1 MDHEN, CDR2 SYDVKM. The CDR3 has 13 amino acids. V shed 7 bases and J shed 3 bases, with 11 bases lying between them.

The chain recombines TRBV5-1 with TRBJ2-2; no definite D call. The V end was cut by 0 bases, the J end by 6 bases, with 12 bases between. Germline-derived CDR1 and CDR2 are SGHRS and YFSETQ. The CDR3 runs to 15 residues. This chain's CDR3 is CASSLGGSLPGELFF. The DNA for the CDR3 is TGCGCCAGCAGCTTGGGAGGCAGCCTTCCCGGGGAGCTGTTTTTT.

The rearrangement uses TRBV28 and TRBJ1-1; D call uncertain. With 3 bases removed from V and 11 bases from J, the gap between germline ends came to 19 bases. Germline V lookup: CDR1 MDHEN, CDR2 SYDVKM. The CDR3 spans 14 residues. CDR3 DNA sequence: TGTGCCAGCAGTTTCTACAGACAAGGGCGGAGGGCTTTCTTT. Its protein product is CASSFYRQGRRAFF.

The chain has TRBV9 and TRBJ2-5; the D gene could be TRBD1 or TRBD2 (5 bases each). Trimming left V 0 bases short and J 2 bases short, with 14 bases between. The CDR3 loop spans 16 amino acids. The germline V gene has CDR1 SGDLS and CDR2 YYNGEE. In DNA form, the CDR3 reads TGTGCCAGCAGCGTAGCCACGGGGCAGACACAAGAGACCCAGTACTTC. Protein product: CASSVATGQTQETQYF.

This clone has only a few counts. This chain joins TRBV23-1 and TRBJ2-7; the D gene is possibly TRBD1 (5 bases). TRBV23-1 is reported as an ORF; its role is uncertain. The CDR3 runs 17 residues. The V and J ends lost 0 bases and 0 bases respectively, with 15 bases between them. The CDR3: CASSQSNTGQFSYEQYF. The CDR3 DNA reads TGCGCCAGCAGTCAATCGAATACAGGCCAATTCTCCTACGAGCAGTACTTC.

The rearrangement links TRBV7-9 to TRBJ2-7; 11 bases fit TRBD2. Germline loops: CDR1 SEHNR, CDR2 FQNEAQ (reference sequence). Trimming took 3 bases from V and 2 from J; bases not matched to a gene: 3. The CDR3 spans 15 residues. Written as DNA, the CDR3 is TGTGCCAGCAGCTTTGGGACTAGCGGCGCCTACGAGCAGTACTTC. This translates into CASSFGTSGAYEQYF. The whole variable domain, filled in from reference TRBV7-9 and TRBJ2-7, reads DTGVSQNPRHKITKRGQNVTFRCDPISEHNRLYWYRQTLGQGPEFLTYFQNEAQLEKSRLLSDRFSAERPKGSFSTLEIQRTEQGDSAMYLCASSFGTSGAYEQYFGPGTRLTVT.